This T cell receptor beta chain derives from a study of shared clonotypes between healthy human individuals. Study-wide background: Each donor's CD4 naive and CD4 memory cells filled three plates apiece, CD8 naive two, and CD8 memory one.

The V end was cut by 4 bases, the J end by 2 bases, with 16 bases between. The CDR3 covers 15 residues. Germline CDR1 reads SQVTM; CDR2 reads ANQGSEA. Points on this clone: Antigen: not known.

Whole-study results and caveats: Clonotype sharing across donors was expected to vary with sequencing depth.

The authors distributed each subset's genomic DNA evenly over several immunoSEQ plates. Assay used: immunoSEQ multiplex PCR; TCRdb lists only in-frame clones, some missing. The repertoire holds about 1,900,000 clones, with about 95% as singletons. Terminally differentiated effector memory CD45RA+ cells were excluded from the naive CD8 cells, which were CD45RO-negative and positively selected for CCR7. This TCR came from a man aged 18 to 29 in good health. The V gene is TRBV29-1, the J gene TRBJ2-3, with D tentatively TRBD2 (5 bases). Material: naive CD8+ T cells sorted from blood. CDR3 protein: CSVGTDYSSTDTQYF. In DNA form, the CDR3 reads TGCAGCGTTGGTACAGACTATTCTTCCACAGATACGCAGTATTTT.